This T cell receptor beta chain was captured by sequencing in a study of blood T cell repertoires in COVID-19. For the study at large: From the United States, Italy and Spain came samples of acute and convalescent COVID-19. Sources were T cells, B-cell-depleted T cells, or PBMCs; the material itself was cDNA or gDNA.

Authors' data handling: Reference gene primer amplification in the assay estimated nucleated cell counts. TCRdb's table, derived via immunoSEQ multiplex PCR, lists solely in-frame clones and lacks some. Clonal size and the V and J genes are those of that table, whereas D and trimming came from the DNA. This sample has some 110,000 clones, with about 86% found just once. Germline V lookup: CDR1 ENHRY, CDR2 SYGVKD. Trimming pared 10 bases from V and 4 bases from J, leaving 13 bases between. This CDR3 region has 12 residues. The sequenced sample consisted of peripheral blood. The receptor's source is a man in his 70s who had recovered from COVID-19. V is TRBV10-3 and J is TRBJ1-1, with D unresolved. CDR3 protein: CATSRPGTEAFF. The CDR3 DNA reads TGTGCCACTTCCCGACCGGGCACTGAAGCTTTCTTT.